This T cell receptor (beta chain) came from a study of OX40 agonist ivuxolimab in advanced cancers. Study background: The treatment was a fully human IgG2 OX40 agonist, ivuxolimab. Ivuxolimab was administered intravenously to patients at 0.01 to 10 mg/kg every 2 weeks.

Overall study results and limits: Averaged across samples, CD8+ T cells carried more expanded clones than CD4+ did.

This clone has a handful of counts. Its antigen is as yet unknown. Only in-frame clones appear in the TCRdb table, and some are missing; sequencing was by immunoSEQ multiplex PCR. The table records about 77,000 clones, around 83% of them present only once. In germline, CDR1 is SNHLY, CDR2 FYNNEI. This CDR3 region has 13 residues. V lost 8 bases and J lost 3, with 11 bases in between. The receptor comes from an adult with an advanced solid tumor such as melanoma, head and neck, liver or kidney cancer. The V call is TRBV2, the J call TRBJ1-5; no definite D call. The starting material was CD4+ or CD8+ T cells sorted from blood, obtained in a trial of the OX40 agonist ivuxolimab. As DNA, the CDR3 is TGTGCCAGCGTGCGGTTTGTCAATCAGCCCCAGCATTTT. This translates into CASVRFVNQPQHF. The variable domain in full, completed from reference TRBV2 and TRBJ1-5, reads EPEVTQTPSHQVTQMGQEVILRCVPISNHLYFYWYRQILGQKVEFLVSFYNNEISEKSEIFDDQFSVERPDGSNFTLKIRSTKLEDSAMYFCASVRFVNQPQHFGDGTRLSIL.